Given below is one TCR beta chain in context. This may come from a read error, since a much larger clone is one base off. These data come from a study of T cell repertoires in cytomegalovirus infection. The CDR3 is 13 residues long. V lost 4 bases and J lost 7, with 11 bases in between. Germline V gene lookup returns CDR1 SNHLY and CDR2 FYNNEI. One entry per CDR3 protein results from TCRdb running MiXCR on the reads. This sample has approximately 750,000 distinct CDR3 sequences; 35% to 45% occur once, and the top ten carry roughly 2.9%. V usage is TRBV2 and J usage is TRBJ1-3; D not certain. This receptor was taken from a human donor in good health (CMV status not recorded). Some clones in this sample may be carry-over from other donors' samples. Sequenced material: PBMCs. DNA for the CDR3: TGTGCCAGCAGTGTCCGGGTCGGGAACACCATATATTTT. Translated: CASSVRVGNTIYF.